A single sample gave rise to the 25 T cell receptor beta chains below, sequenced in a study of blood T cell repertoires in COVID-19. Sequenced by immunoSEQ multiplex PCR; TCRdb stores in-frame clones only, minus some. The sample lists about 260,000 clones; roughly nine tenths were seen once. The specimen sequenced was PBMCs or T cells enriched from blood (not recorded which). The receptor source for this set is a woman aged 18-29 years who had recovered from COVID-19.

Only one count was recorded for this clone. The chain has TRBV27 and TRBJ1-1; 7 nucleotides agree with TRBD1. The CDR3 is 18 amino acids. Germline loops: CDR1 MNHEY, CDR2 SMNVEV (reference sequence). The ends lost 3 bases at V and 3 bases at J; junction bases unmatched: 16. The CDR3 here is CASSLIMTGTVGYTEAFF. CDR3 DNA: TGTGCCAGCAGTTTGATCATGACCGGGACAGTTGGTTACACTGAAGCTTTCTTT.

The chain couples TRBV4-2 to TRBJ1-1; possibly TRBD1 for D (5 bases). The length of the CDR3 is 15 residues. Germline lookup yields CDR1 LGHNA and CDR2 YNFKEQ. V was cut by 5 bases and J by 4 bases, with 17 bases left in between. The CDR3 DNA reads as TGTGCCAGCAGCAAGGACTCCGGAGGGGTCACTGAAGCTTTCTTT. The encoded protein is CASSKDSGGVTEAFF.

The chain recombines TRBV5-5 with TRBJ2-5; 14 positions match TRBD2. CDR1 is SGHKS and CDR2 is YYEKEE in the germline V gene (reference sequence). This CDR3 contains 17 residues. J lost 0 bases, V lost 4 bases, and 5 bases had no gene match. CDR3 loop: CASSPGTSGGNQETQYF. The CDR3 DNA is TGTGCCAGCAGCCCCGGGACTAGCGGGGGTAACCAAGAGACCCAGTACTTC.

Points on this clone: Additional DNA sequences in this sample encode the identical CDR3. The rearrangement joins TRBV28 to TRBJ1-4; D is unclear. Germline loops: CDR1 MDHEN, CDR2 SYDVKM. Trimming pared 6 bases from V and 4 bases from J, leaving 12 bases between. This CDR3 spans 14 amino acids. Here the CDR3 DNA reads TGTGCCAGCAGATTAGGAGGGAGTAATGAAAAACTGTTTTTT. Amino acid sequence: CASRLGGSNEKLFF.

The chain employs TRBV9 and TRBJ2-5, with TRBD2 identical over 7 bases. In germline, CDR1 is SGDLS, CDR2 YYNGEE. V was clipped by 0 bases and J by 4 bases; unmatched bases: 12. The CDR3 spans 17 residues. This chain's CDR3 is CASSVVSSGDSGETQYF. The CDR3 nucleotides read TGTGCCAGCAGCGTAGTGTCCAGCGGGGATAGCGGAGAGACCCAGTACTTC.

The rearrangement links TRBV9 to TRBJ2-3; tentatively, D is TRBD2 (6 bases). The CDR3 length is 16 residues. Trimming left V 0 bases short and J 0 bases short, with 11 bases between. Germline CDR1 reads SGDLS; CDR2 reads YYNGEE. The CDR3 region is CASSVGGSGSTDTQYF. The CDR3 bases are TGTGCCAGCAGCGTAGGCGGTAGCGGTAGCACAGATACGCAGTATTTT. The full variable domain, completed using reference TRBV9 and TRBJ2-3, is DSGVTQTPKHLITATGQRVTLRCSPRSGDLSVYWYQQSLDQGLQFLIQYYNGEERAKGNILERFSAQQFPDLHSELNLSSLELGDSALYFCASSVGGSGSTDTQYFGPGTRLTVL.

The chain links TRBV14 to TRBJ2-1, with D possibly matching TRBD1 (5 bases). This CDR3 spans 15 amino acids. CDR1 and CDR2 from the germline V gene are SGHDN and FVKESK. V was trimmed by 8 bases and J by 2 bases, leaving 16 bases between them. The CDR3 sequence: CASHTQGVAYNEQFF. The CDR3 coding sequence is TGTGCCAGCCACACCCAGGGTGTTGCCTACAATGAGCAGTTCTTC.

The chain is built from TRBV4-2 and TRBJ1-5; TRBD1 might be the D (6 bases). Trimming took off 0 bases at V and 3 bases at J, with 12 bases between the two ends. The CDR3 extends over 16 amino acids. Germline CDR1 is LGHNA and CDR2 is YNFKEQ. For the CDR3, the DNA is TGTGCCAGCAGCCAAGATCAAGGGGGATACAATCAGCCCCAGCATTTT. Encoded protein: CASSQDQGGYNQPQHF.

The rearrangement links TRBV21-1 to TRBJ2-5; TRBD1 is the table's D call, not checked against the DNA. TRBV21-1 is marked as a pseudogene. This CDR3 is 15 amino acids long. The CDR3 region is CASSKETGGWETQYF. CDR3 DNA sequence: TGTGCCAGCAGCAAAGAAACAGGGGGCTGGGAGACCCAGTACTTC.

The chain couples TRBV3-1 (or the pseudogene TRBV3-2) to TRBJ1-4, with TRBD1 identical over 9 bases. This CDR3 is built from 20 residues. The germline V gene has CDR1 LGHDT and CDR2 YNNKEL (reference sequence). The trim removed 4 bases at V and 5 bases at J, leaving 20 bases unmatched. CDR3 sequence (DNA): TGTGCCAGCAGCCCACAATACAGGGGGCGAGTATCGCGGTCGAATGAAAAACTGTTTTTT. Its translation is CASSPQYRGRVSRSNEKLFF.

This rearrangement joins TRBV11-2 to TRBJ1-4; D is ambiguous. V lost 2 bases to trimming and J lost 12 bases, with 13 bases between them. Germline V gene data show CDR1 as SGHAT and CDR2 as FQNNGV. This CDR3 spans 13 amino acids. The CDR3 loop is CASSLNGDWELFF. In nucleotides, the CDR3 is TGTGCCAGCAGCTTAAATGGTGACTGGGAACTGTTTTTT.

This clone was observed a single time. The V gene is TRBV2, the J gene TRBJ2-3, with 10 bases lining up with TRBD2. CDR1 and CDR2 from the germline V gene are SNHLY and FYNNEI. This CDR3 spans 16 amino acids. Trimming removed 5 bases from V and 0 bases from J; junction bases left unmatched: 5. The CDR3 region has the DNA TGTGCCAGCAGTAAACTAGCGGGGTTAAGCACAGATACGCAGTATTTT. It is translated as CASSKLAGLSTDTQYF.

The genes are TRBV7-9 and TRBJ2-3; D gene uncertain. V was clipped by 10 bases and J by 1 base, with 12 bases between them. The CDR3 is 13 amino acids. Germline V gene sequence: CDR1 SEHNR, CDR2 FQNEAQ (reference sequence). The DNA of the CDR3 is TGTGCCACCGGCAACGCGGGCACAGATACGCAGTATTTT. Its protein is CATGNAGTDTQYF.

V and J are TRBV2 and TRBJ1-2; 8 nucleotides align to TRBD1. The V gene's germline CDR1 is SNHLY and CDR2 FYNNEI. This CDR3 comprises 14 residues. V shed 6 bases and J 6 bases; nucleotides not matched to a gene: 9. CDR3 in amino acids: CASRASDRENGYTF. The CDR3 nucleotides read TGTGCCAGCAGGGCCTCGGACAGGGAGAATGGCTACACCTTC.

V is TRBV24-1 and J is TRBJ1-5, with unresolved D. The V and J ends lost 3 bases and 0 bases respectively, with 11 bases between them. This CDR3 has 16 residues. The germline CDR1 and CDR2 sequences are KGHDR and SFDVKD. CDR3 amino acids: CATSDTAGISNQPQHF. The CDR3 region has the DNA TGTGCCACCAGTGATACAGCGGGGATTAGCAATCAGCCCCAGCATTTT.

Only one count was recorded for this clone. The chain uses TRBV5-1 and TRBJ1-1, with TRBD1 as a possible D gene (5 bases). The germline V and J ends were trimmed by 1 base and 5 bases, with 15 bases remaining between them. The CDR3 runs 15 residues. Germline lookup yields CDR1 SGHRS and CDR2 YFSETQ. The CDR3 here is CASSLWGESPTEAFF. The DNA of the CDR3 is TGCGCCAGCAGCTTGTGGGGGGAGAGTCCTACTGAAGCTTTCTTT.

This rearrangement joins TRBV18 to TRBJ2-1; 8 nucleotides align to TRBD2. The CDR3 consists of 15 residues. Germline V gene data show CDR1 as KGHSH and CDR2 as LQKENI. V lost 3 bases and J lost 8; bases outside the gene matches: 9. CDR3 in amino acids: CASSPRGGMYDEQFF. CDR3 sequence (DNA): TGTGCCAGCTCACCTCGGGGGGGCATGTACGATGAGCAGTTCTTC.

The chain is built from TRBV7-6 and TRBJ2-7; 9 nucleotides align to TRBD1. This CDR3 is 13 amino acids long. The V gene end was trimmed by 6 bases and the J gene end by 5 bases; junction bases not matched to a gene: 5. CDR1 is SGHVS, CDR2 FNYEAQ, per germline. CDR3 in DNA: TGTGCCAGCAGTTCCGGGACAGGGAACGAGCAGTACTTC. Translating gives CASSSGTGNEQYF. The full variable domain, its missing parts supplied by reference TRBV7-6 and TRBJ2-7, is GAGVSQSPRYKVTKRGQDVALRCDPISGHVSLYWYRQALGQGPEFLTYFNYEAQQDKSGLPNDRFSAERPEGSISTLTIQRTEQRDSAMYRCASSSGTGNEQYFGPGTRLTVT.

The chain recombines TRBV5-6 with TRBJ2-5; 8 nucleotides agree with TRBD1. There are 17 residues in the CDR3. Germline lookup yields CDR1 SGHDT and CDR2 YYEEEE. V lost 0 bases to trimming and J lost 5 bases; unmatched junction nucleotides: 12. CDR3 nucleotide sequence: TGTGCCAGCAGCTTGGCAGCGGACCAGGGGGCCGGGGAGACCCAGTACTTC. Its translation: CASSLAADQGAGETQYF.

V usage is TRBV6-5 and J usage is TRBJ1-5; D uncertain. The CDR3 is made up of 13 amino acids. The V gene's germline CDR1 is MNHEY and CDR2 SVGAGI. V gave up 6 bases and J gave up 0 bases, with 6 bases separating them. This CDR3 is CASSRSSNQPQHF. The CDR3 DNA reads TGTGCCAGCAGCCGGAGTAGCAATCAGCCCCAGCATTTT.

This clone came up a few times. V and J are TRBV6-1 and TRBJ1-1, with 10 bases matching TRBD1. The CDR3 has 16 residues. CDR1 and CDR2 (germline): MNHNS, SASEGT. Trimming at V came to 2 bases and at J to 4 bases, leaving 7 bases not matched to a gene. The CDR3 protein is CASSEQGQGRGTEAFF. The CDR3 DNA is TGTGCCAGCAGTGAACAGGGACAGGGGCGCGGCACTGAAGCTTTCTTT.

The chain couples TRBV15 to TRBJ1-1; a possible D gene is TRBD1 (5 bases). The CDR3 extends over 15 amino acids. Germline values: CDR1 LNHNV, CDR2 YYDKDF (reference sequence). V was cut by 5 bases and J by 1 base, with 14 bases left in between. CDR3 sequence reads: CATSGGVLTNTEAFF. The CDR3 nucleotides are TGTGCCACCAGCGGGGGGGTTCTTACGAACACTGAAGCTTTCTTT.

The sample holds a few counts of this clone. The CDR3 DNA reads TGTGCCAGCAGCCAACGGACAGTCCGGACCTACGAGCAGTACTTC. It codes for CASSQRTVRTYEQYF. The chain is built from TRBV3-1 (or the pseudogene TRBV3-2) and TRBJ2-7; D possibly corresponds to TRBD1 (6 bases). The CDR3 is 15 residues long. The ends were cut back, 2 bases at V and 2 bases at J, with 13 bases in the middle. Germline CDR1 LGHDT, CDR2 YNNKEL (reference sequence).

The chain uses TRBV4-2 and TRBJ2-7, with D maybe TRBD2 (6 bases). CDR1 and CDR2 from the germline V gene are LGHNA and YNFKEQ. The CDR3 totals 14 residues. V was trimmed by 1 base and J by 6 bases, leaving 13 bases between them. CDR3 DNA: TGTGCCAGCAGCCAAGCTTTTGGGGGAGGCGAGCAGTACTTC. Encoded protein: CASSQAFGGGEQYF.

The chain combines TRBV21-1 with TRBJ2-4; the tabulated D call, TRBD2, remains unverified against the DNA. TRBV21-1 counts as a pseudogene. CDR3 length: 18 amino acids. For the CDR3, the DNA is TGTGCCAGCAGCGCACCTTGGGCTAGCGGGGGGACCAAAAACATTCAGTACTTC. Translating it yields CASSAPWASGGTKNIQYF.